This is a list of T cell receptor beta chains from one sample in a study of radiotherapy plus CTLA-4 blockade in lung cancer. This table comes from immunoSEQ multiplex PCR, and its TCRdb copy is limited to in-frame clones, with some not included. Here the sample spans tens of thousands of clones, roughly 86% being singletons. Sequencing used peripheral blood, obtained from a patient treated with radiotherapy plus ipilimumab. Receptors originate from a human donor with non-small cell lung cancer whose response to radiotherapy plus ipilimumab could not be evaluated. Each CDR3 is given with its conserved first and last residue. A D gene is named only where the DNA matches it firmly. Expanded clones are given a class, and other clones once, few, many or no size at all.

clone_size,v_call,d_call,j_call,cdr3_aa,cdr3_nt
-,TRBV7-2,-,TRBJ2-3,CASSLSRTDTQYF,TGTGCCAGCAGCTTAAGTCGGACAGATACGCAGTATTTT
few,TRBV28,TRBD1,TRBJ1-2,CASSDGTGGAAASGYTF,TGTGCCAGCAGTGATGGGACAGGGGGCGCCGCAGCAAGTGGCTACACCTTC
-,TRBV19,TRBD1,TRBJ2-3,CASSYGTGGLNTQYF,TGTGCCAGTAGTTACGGGACAGGGGGCTTGAATACGCAGTATTTT
-,TRBV9,-,TRBJ2-2,CASSVGRAGELFF,TGTGCCAGCAGCGTAGGGAGGGCCGGGGAGCTGTTTTTT
few,TRBV9,TRBD1,TRBJ1-2,CASSPQTGPNYGYTF,TGTGCCAGCAGCCCCCAGACAGGGCCTAACTATGGCTACACCTTC
few,TRBV4-3,-,TRBJ2-7,CASSPGRSSAEEQYF,TGCGCCAGCAGCCCGGGCAGGTCGTCAGCGGAAGAGCAGTACTTC
-,TRBV5-1,TRBD1,TRBJ2-2,CASSPGQGAGTGELFF,TGCGCCAGCAGCCCCGGACAGGGGGCCGGCACCGGGGAGCTGTTTTTT
-,TRBV6-6,TRBD2,TRBJ2-7,CASSYSFSGRATEQYF,TGTGCCAGCAGTTACTCCTTTAGCGGGAGGGCTACGGAGCAGTACTTC
-,TRBV2,TRBD1,TRBJ1-2,CASRGQFNYGYTF,TGTGCCAGCAGGGGACAGTTTAACTATGGCTACACCTTC
-,TRBV5-1,-,TRBJ2-3,CASSMEGSWRDTQYF,TGCGCCAGCAGCATGGAGGGGTCGTGGCGGGATACGCAGTATTTT
-,TRBV5-4,TRBD1,TRBJ2-1,CASSLATGESNEQFF,TGTGCCAGCAGCTTGGCCACAGGGGAAAGCAATGAGCAGTTCTTC
-,TRBV28,-,TRBJ2-3,CASSFRLLTDTQYF,TGTGCCAGCAGTTTTCGGTTACTCACAGATACGCAGTATTTT
-,TRBV21-1,-,TRBJ2-7,CASSNRPGGGYEQYF,TGTGCCAGCAGCAACCGTCCGGGGGGCGGGTACGAGCAGTACTTC
-,TRBV9,-,TRBJ1-1,CASSVRGDGTEAFF,TGTGCCAGCAGCGTAAGAGGAGATGGGACTGAAGCTTTCTTT
-,TRBV29-1,-,TRBJ2-7,CSVEVDKTGPWGHLTYEQYF,TGCAGCGTTGAAGTTGATAAGACAGGCCCCTGGGGTCACCTTACCTACGAGCAGTACTTC
-,TRBV4-1,-,TRBJ1-2,CASSQERAGDPYGYTF,TGCGCCAGCAGCCAAGAACGGGCGGGGGATCCTTATGGCTACACCTTC
-,TRBV6-6,TRBD1,TRBJ1-5,CASSRAGGGNQPQHF,TGTGCCAGCAGCCGGGCAGGGGGCGGCAATCAGCCCCAGCATTTT
-,TRBV5-1,-,TRBJ1-1,CASSFSPSRSTEAFF,TGCGCCAGCAGCTTTAGCCCCAGCCGGTCCACTGAAGCTTTCTTT
once,TRBV7-8,-,TRBJ2-7,CASSAGNSYEQYF,TGTGCCAGCAGCGCGGGAAACTCCTACGAGCAGTACTTC
once,TRBV29-1,TRBD2,TRBJ2-1,CSVERLEREYSYNEQFF,TGCAGCGTTGAAAGGTTAGAGCGGGAGTACTCCTACAATGAGCAGTTCTTC